This T cell receptor (beta chain) was recorded in a study of T cells in Graves' hyperthyroidism and ophthalmopathy. What was amplified from RNA transcripts were TCR beta CDR3 regions. When the TCR CDR3 underwent first-round RT-PCR, the HTBI primer set was used. Via MiXCR, TCRdb re-called the multiplex PCR reads, giving one row per CDR3 protein. This sample carries around 300,000 distinct CDR3 sequences, roughly 22% of them seen once, and the ten largest clones take approximately 60%. This clonotype was recorded once. The germline V gene encodes CDR1 LGHDT and CDR2 YNNKEL (reference sequence). This CDR3 comprises 15 residues. V shed 5 bases and J shed 6 bases, with 17 bases lying between them.

The V gene is TRBV3-1, the J gene TRBJ2-1, with D possibly called TRBD1 or TRBD2 (5 bases each). This sequence originates from a man aged 25-45 years with Graves' ophthalmopathy. The sequencing sample was made of blood. CDR3 sequence: CASSTPGPPTNEQFF. The DNA of the CDR3 is TGTGCCAGCAGCACTCCGGGACCACCAACCAATGAGCAGTTCTTC.